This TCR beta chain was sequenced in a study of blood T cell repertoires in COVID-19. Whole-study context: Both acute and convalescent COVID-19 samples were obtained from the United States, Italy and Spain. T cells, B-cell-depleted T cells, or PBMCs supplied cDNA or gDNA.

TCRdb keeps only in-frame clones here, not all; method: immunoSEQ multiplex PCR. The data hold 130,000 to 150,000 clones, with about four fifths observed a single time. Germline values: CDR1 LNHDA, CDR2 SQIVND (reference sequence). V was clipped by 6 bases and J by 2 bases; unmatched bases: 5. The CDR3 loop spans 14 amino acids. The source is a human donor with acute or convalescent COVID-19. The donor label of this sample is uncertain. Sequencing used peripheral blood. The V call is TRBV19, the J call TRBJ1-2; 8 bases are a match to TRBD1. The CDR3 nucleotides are TGTGCCAGTAGAGCCGGGACAGGCAACTATGGCTACACCTTC. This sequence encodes CASRAGTGNYGYTF.